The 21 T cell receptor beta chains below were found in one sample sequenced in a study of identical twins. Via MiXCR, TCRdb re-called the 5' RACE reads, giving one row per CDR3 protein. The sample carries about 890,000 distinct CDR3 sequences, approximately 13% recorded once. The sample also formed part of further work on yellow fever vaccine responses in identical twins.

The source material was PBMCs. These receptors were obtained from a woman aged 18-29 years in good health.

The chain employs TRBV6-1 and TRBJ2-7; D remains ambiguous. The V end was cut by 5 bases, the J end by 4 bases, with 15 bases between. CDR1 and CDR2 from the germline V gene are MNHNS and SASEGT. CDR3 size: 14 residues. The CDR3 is CASSTGPNAYEQYV. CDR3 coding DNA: TGTGCCAGCAGTACCGGCCCAAACGCTTACGAGCAGTACGTC.

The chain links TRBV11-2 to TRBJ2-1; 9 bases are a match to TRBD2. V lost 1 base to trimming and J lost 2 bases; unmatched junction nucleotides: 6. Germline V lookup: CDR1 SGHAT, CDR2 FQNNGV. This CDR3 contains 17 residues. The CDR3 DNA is TGTGCCAGCAGCTTAGTATCAGGCGGGAGGGCCTACAATGAGCAGTTCTTC. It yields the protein CASSLVSGGRAYNEQFF.

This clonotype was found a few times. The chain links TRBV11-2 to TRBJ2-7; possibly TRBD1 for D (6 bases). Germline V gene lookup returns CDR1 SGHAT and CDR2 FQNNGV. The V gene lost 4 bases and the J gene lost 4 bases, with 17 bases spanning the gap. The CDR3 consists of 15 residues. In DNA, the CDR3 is TGTGCCAGCAGCTCACCGGGACACGGGGAATACGAGCAGTACTTC. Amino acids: CASSSPGHGEYEQYF. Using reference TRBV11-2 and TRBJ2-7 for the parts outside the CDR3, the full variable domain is EAGVAQSPRYKIIEKRQSVAFWCNPISGHATLYWYQQILGQGPKLLIQFQNNGVVDDSQLPKDRFSAERLKGVDSTLKIQPAKLEDSAVYLCASSSPGHGEYEQYFGPGTRLTVT.

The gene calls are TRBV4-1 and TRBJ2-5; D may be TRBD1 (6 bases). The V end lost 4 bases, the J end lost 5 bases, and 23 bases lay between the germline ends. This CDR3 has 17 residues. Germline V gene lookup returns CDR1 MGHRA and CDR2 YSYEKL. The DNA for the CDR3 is TGCGCCAGCAGCCCGAGAGGGGGTAGATGGGCTGAGGAGACCCAGTACTTC. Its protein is CASSPRGGRWAEETQYF.

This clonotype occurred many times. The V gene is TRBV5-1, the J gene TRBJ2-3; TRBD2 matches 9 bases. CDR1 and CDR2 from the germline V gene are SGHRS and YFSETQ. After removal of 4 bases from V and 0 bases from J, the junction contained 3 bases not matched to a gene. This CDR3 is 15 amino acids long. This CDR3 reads CASSTSGLSTDTQYF. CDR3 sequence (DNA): TGCGCCAGCAGCACTAGCGGGTTGAGCACAGATACGCAGTATTTT.

The chain's CDR3 is CSVWTANTEAFF. The CDR3 region has the DNA TGCAGCGTTTGGACAGCGAACACTGAAGCTTTCTTT. The V call is TRBV29-1, the J call TRBJ1-1; maybe TRBD1 (6 bases). The germline CDR1 and CDR2 sequences are SQVTM and ANQGSEA. Trimming cost V 5 bases and J 1 base, with 8 bases left between them. The CDR3 consists of 12 residues. The full variable domain, with the rest looked up from reference TRBV29-1 and TRBJ1-1, is SAVISQKPSRDICQRGTSLTIQCQVDSQVTMMFWYRQQPGQSLTLIATANQGSEATYESGFVIDKFPISRPNLTFSTLTVSNMSPEDSSIYLCSVWTANTEAFFGQGTRLTVV.

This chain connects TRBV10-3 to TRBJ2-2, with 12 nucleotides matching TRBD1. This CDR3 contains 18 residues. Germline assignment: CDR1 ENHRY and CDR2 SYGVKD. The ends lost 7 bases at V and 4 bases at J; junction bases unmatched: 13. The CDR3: CAITPRGDRGRGTGELFF. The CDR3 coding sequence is TGTGCCATCACCCCTCGGGGGGACAGGGGGCGAGGCACCGGGGAGCTGTTTTTT.

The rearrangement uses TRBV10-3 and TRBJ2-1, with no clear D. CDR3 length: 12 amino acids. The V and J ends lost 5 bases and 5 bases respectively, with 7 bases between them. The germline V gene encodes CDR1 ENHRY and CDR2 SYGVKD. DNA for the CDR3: TGTGCCATCAGTCCTCGGGACAATGAGCAGTTCTTC. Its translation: CAISPRDNEQFF.

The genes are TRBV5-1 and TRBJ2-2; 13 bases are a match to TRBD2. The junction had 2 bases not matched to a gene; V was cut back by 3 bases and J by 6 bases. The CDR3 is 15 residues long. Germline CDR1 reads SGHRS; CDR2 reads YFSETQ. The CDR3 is CASSSGLAGSGELFF. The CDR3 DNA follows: TGCGCCAGCAGCTCGGGACTAGCGGGGTCCGGGGAGCTGTTTTTT. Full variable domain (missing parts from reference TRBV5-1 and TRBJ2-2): KAGVTQTPRYLIKTRGQQVTLSCSPISGHRSVSWYQQTPGQGLQFLFEYFSETQRNKGNFPGRFSGRQFSNSRSEMNVSTLELGDSALYLCASSSGLAGSGELFFGEGSRLTVL.

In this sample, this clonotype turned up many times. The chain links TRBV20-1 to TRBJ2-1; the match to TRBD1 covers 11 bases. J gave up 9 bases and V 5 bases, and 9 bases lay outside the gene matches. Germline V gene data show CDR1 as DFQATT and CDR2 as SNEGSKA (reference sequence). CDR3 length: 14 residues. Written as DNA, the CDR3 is TGCAGTGCTGCTCGGACAGGGGGCGTTGGTGAGCAGTTCTTC. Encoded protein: CSAARTGGVGEQFF.

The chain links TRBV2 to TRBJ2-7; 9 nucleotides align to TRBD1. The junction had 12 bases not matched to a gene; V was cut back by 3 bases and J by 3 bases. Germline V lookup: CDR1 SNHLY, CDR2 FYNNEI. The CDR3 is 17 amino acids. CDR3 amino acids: CASSEGTGLIAGYEQYV. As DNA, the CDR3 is TGTGCCAGCAGTGAGGGGACAGGGTTGATAGCGGGCTACGAGCAGTACGTC.

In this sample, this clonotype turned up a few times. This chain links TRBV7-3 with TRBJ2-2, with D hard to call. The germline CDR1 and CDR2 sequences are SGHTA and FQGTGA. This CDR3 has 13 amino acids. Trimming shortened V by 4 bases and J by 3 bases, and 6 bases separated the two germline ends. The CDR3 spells CASSSPHTGELFF. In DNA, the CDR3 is TGTGCCAGCAGCTCCCCGCACACCGGGGAGCTGTTTTTT.

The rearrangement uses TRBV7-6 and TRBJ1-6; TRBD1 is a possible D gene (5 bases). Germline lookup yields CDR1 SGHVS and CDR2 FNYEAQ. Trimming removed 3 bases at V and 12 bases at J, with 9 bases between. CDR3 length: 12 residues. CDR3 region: CASSFGGGPLHF. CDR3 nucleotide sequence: TGTGCCAGCAGCTTTGGGGGTGGACCCCTCCACTTT. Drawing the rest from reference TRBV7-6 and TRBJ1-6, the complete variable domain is GAGVSQSPRYKVTKRGQDVALRCDPISGHVSLYWYRQALGQGPEFLTYFNYEAQQDKSGLPNDRFSAERPEGSISTLTIQRTEQRDSAMYRCASSFGGGPLHFGNGTRLTVT.

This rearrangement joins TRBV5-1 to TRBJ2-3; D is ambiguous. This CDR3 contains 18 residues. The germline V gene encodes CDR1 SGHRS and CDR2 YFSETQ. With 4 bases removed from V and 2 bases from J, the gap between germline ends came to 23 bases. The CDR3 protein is CASSPTPSLPTITDTQYF. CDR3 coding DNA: TGCGCCAGCAGCCCGACGCCCTCCCTGCCTACCATCACAGATACGCAGTATTTT.

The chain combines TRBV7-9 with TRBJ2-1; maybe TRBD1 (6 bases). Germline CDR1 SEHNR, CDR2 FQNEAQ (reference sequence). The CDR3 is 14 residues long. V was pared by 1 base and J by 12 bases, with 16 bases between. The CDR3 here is CASSLDIVGARQFF. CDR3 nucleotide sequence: TGTGCCAGCAGCTTAGACATCGTGGGGGCTCGGCAGTTCTTC.

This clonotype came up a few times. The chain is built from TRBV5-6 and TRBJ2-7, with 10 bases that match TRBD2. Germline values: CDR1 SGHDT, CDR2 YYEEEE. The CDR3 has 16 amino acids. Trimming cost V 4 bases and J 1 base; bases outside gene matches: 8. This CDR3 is CASSAQGSGRSYEQYF. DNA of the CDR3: TGTGCCAGCAGCGCCCAAGGTAGCGGGAGGTCCTACGAGCAGTACTTC. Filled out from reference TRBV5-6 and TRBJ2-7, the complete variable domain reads DAGVTQSPTHLIKTRGQQVTLRCSPKSGHDTVSWYQQALGQGPQFIFQYYEEEERQRGNFPDRFSGHQFPNYSSELNVNALLLGDSALYLCASSAQGSGRSYEQYFGPGTRLTVT.

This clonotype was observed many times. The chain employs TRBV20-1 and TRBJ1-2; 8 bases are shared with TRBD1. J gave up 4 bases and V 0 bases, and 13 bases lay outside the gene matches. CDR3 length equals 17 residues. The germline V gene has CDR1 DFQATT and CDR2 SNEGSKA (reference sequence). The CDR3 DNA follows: TGCAGTGCTAGAGAGGGGAGCAGGGCAGGGGGCGGCTATGGCTACACCTTC. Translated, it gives CSAREGSRAGGGYGYTF.

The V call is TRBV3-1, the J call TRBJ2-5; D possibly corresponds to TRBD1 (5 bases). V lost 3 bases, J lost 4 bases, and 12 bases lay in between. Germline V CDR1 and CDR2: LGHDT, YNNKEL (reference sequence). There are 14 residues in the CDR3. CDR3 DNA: TGTGCCAGCAGCCAGGCAGTCCAGGGAGAGACCCAGTACTTC. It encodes CASSQAVQGETQYF.

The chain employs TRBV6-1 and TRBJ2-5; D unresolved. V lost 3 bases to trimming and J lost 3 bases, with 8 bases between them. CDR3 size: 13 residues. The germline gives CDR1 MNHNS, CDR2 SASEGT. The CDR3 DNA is TGTGCCAGCAGTGATCGGCAAGAAGAGACCCAGTACTTC. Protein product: CASSDRQEETQYF.

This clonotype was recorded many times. The CDR3 protein is CASSLEFGHPVFYEQYF. CDR3 nucleotide sequence: TGCGCCAGCAGCTTGGAGTTCGGGCATCCGGTCTTCTACGAGCAGTACTTC. The V call is TRBV5-1, the J call TRBJ2-7, with D uncertain. Germline CDR1 is SGHRS and CDR2 is YFSETQ. The CDR3 runs 17 residues. V was cut by 0 bases and J by 3 bases, with 19 bases left in between.

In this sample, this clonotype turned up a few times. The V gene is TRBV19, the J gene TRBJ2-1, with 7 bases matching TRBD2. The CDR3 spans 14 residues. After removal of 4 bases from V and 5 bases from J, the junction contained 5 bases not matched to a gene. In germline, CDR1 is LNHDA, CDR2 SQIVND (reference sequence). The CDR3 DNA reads TGTGCCAGTAGTAGGGGACTACCAGACAATGAGCAGTTCTTC. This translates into CASSRGLPDNEQFF. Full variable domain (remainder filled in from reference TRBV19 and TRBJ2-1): DGGITQSPKYLFRKEGQNVTLSCEQNLNHDAMYWYRQDPGQGLRLIYYSQIVNDFQKGDIAEGYSVSREKKESFPLTVTSAQKNPTAFYLCASSRGLPDNEQFFGPGTRLTVL.